This TCR beta chain comes out of a study of blood T cell repertoires in COVID-19. Clones were sequenced by immunoSEQ multiplex PCR, and TCRdb holds only the in-frame ones, with some missing. This repertoire shows 110,000 to 150,000 clones, 65% to 85% found once; its top ten account for under 10%. In regard to this clone: This sample includes further DNA sequences coding for the same CDR3.

There are 12 residues in the CDR3. CDR1 and CDR2 from the germline V gene are MNHEY and SMNVEV (reference sequence). Trimming stripped 5 bases from V and 1 base from J, with 6 bases between. The chain couples TRBV27 to TRBJ2-7; D remains ambiguous. Sample: peripheral blood. The origin of this receptor is a man in his forties or fifties with active or convalescent COVID-19. This CDR3 is CASSAGSYEQYF. CDR3 sequence (DNA): TGTGCCAGCAGTGCAGGATCCTACGAGCAGTACTTC.